The 11 T cell receptor beta chains below all came from one sample that was sequenced in a study of technical replicates of blood from a handful of donors. TCRdb's table, derived via immunoSEQ multiplex PCR, lists solely in-frame clones and lacks some. The table records roughly 81,000 clones, around 86% of them present only once. The sample taken for sequencing was PBMCs. The receptors derive from a human donor in good health. Some clones in this sample may be carry-over from other donors' samples.

The rearrangement links TRBV29-1 to TRBJ2-3; D not certain. The CDR3 has 12 amino acids. V was pared by 4 bases and J by 5 bases, with 10 bases between. Germline V lookup: CDR1 SQVTM, CDR2 ANQGSEA. CDR3 protein: CSVASTRDTQYF. The CDR3 DNA follows: TGCAGCGTTGCGTCGACAAGAGATACGCAGTATTTT.

The chain has TRBV5-4 and TRBJ2-1; tentatively, D is TRBD2 (7 bases). The CDR3 covers 15 residues. The V gene's germline CDR1 is SGHNT and CDR2 YYREEE (reference sequence). Deletions cut 4 bases from V and 8 bases from J, with 19 bases between. The CDR3 sequence: CASSPRGAIPDEQFF. In nucleotides, the CDR3 is TGTGCCAGCAGCCCCCGGGGGGCCATCCCCGATGAGCAGTTCTTC. Looking up the rest from reference TRBV5-4 and TRBJ2-1 gives the full variable domain: ETGVTQSPTHLIKTRGQQVTLRCSSQSGHNTVSWYQQALGQGPQFIFQYYREEENGRGNFPPRFSGLQFPNYSSELNVNALELDDSALYLCASSPRGAIPDEQFFGPGTRLTVL.

J is TRBJ2-7 and V is TRBV4-1; maybe TRBD1 (5 bases). The CDR3 has 18 residues. Per the germline V gene, CDR1 is MGHRA and CDR2 is YSYEKL. With 1 base removed from V and 4 bases from J, the gap between germline ends came to 23 bases. The CDR3 nucleotides read TGCGCCAGCAGCCAAGGTCAGGGAACGGCCAATAAATGGTACGAGCAGTACTTC. Amino acids: CASSQGQGTANKWYEQYF.

This sequence joins TRBV4-1 and TRBJ2-2; TRBD2 aligns across 8 bases. Per the germline V gene, CDR1 is MGHRA and CDR2 is YSYEKL. This CDR3 is built from 14 residues. V gave up 4 bases and J gave up 8 bases; unmatched junction bases: 6. In DNA form, the CDR3 reads TGCGCCAGCAGCCGACGGGAGGGAGTAGGGGAGCTGTTTTTT. This encodes CASSRREGVGELFF.

The gene calls are TRBV12-5 and TRBJ1-5; perhaps TRBD1 as D (5 bases). The germline V gene has CDR1 LGHNT and CDR2 FRNRAP. The CDR3 runs to 17 residues. V lost 5 bases and J lost 0, with 17 bases in between. The CDR3 protein is CASGNGGVSHSNQPQHF. The CDR3 nucleotides are TGTGCTAGTGGTAACGGAGGGGTAAGTCATAGCAATCAGCCCCAGCATTTT.

V and J are TRBV7-6 and TRBJ2-1; 10 nucleotides agree with TRBD2. The CDR3 contains 13 residues. The V gene end was trimmed by 4 bases and the J gene end by 7 bases; junction bases not matched to a gene: 1. Germline assignment: CDR1 SGHVS and CDR2 FNYEAQ. This CDR3 reads CASSSGLANEQFF. CDR3 in DNA: TGTGCCAGCAGCTCGGGACTAGCGAATGAGCAGTTCTTC.

This clone was seen a few times. This chain links TRBV2 with TRBJ2-5; D is possibly TRBD2 (6 bases). Germline V gene data show CDR1 as SNHLY and CDR2 as FYNNEI. Trimming left V 6 bases short and J 5 bases short, with 16 bases between. CDR3 length: 14 amino acids. CDR3 nucleotides: TGTGCCAGCAGAGGGTCCGCGGGGCAGGAGACCCAGTACTTC. This translates into CASRGSAGQETQYF.

The rearrangement joins TRBV6-1 to TRBJ2-1; 11 nucleotides align to TRBD2. V trimming: 5 bases; J trimming: 7 bases; junction bases outside the gene matches: 10. This CDR3 is built from 16 residues. Per germline, CDR1 MNHNS and CDR2 SASEGT. This CDR3 is CASSQVTSGSRNEQFF. The DNA for the CDR3 is TGTGCCAGCAGTCAAGTAACTAGCGGGAGTAGGAATGAGCAGTTCTTC.

The chain carries TRBV30 and TRBJ1-1, with D possibly TRBD1 on 5 matching bases. V lost 2 bases to trimming and J lost 0 bases, with 7 bases between them. The CDR3 length is 13 residues. Germline V gene sequence: CDR1 GTSNPN, CDR2 SVGIG (reference sequence). CDR3 coding DNA: TGTGCCTGGAGTCACAGGCTGAACACTGAAGCTTTCTTT. Amino acids: CAWSHRLNTEAFF.

V gene TRBV6-4 combines with J gene TRBJ2-2; unclear D gene. CDR3 length: 13 amino acids. V was shortened by 0 bases and J by 8 bases, with 7 bases between the two germline ends. CDR1 MRHNA and CDR2 SNTAGT come from the germline V gene. CDR3 sequence reads: CASSDSASGELFF. CDR3 DNA sequence: TGTGCCAGCAGTGACTCGGCTAGTGGGGAGCTGTTTTTT.

The V call is TRBV7-2, the J call TRBJ2-7; 7 positions match TRBD2. Trimming cost V 5 bases and J 2 bases; bases outside gene matches: 6. The CDR3 is 14 residues long. CDR1 is SGHTA, CDR2 FQGNSA, per germline. The chain's CDR3 is CASSPSGVTYEQYF. The CDR3 DNA follows: TGTGCCAGCAGCCCGAGCGGGGTCACCTACGAGCAGTACTTC.